Shown below are 25 T cell receptor beta chains from a single sample sequenced in a study of tumor and adjacent non-tumor tissue in lung cancer. Three rounds of nested PCR, following a modified ARM-PCR protocol, produced the TCRbeta library. In TCRdb, the multiplex PCR reads were re-called with MiXCR into one record per CDR3 protein. The sample has around 74,000 distinct CDR3 sequences, 65% to 75% seen once. No cell sorting was done before RNA was extracted from the tissue. This non-tumor lung sample came from over 3 cm beyond the tumor edge. Sequenced material: distant non-tumor lung tissue. These receptors were collected from a woman aged 50 to 65 with non-small cell lung cancer.

V and J are TRBV20-1 and TRBJ2-1; TRBD2 aligns across 7 bases. Germline V CDR1 and CDR2: DFQATT, SNEGSKA (reference sequence). Germline trimming cut 8 bases from V and 3 bases from J; bases unmatched to any gene: 19. The CDR3 consists of 17 residues. For the CDR3, the DNA is TGCAGTACCCCGGGACTATCGAATACCCGCATCTACAATGAGCAGTTCTTC. It encodes CSTPGLSNTRIYNEQFF.

Turning to this clonotype: Since a much larger clone is just one base distant, this may be a read error. J is TRBJ1-4 and V is TRBV28, with 7 nucleotides matching TRBD1. The CDR3 is made up of 16 amino acids. Germline V CDR1 and CDR2: MDHEN, SYDVKM. V was clipped by 5 bases and J by 0 bases; unmatched bases: 6. The chain's CDR3 is CASSKTGNTTNEKLFF. The CDR3, as DNA: TGTGCCAGCAGTAAGACAGGGAACACAACTAATGAAAAACTGTTTTTT.

In regard to this clonotype: One end of the junction does not line up with germline, which may come from a read error. The chain uses TRBV4-1 and TRBJ1-5, with D unclear. The CDR3 runs to 15 residues. Germline CDR1 is MGHRA and CDR2 is YSYEKL. CDR3 coding DNA: TGCGCCAGCAGTGAAGACCCGACAAGCAATCAGCCACAGCATTTT. Protein sequence: CASSEDPTSNQPQHF.

Comments on this clonotype: This CDR3 is missing its conserved last phenylalanine or tryptophan, likely due to a read error. The chain employs TRBV5-1 and TRBJ1-5; TRBD1 is a possible D gene (6 bases). Germline V CDR1 and CDR2: SGHRS, YFSETQ. This CDR3 has 17 residues. The CDR3 spells CATSPGTRNMANQLQHL. DNA for the CDR3: TGCGCCACCAGCCCCGGGACACGTAATATGGCGAATCAGCTCCAGCATTTA.

Turning to this clonotype: One junction end disagrees with the germline gene, perhaps due to a read error. The J gene is TRBJ2-3, the V gene TRBV5-4; TRBD1 is a possible D gene (5 bases). The CDR3 runs 13 residues. In germline, CDR1 is SGHNT, CDR2 YYREEE (reference sequence). The CDR3 sequence: CASNQGSRDKQYF. The CDR3 DNA reads TGTGCCAGCAACCAGGGCTCCCGTGATAAGCAGTATTTT.

This clonotype was observed a single time. A much larger clonotype is one base distant, so this may be a read error. V gene TRBV20-1 combines with J gene TRBJ2-5; D perhaps matches TRBD1 (5 bases). The CDR3 consists of 11 residues. Per the germline V gene, CDR1 is DFQATT and CDR2 is SNEGSKA (reference sequence). In DNA, the CDR3 is TGCCGTGTCAATCCAGGGCAGACCCAGTACTTC. Translation: CRVNPGQTQYF.

This chain connects TRBV4-2 to TRBJ2-6; 10 positions agree with TRBD1. CDR3 length: 20 amino acids. The V and J ends lost 4 bases and 2 bases, in that order; junction bases with no gene match: 14. Germline V gene sequence: CDR1 LGHNA, CDR2 YNFKEQ. This chain's CDR3 is CASSPDKLGTGAPGANVLTF. CDR3 coding DNA: TGTGCCAGCAGCCCAGATAAGTTAGGGACAGGGGCTCCTGGGGCCAACGTCCTGACTTTC.

As regards this clonotype: At one end the junction does not follow the germline gene, possibly because of a read error. The CDR3 nucleotides read TGTGTCAGCAATTCCGGAGGACTAGCTGGACCTTTCAATGAGCAGTTCTTC. It yields the protein CVSNSGGLAGPFNEQFF. The V and J genes are TRBV6-5 and TRBJ2-1; 8 positions agree with TRBD2. CDR3 length: 17 amino acids. Germline V gene data show CDR1 as MNHEY and CDR2 as SVGAGI.

There are a few counts of this clonotype. Being one base from a much bigger clone, this may be a read error. The chain uses TRBV6-2 or TRBV6-3 and TRBJ2-6, with 7 bases that match TRBD1. Germline loops: CDR1 MNHEY, CDR2 SVGEGT. CDR3 length equals 15 residues. CDR3 nucleotides: TGTGCCAGCAGTTTACAGGGGTCTGGGACCAACGTCCTGACTTTC. Protein product: CASSLQGSGTNVLTF.

Of note for this clonotype: Without the conserved terminal phenylalanine or tryptophan, this CDR3 likely stems from a read error. The rearrangement uses TRBV11-2 and TRBJ2-7; 8 bases map to TRBD1. The ends lost 5 bases at V and 7 bases at J; junction bases unmatched: 16. CDR1 SGHAT and CDR2 FQNNGV come from the germline V gene. CDR3 length: 16 residues. CDR3 DNA sequence: TGTGCCAGCAGCCCCCGTCCCCGGACAGGGATGGGGGAGCAGTACCTC. Translation: CASSPRPRTGMGEQYL.

On this clonotype itself: A much larger clone is a single base away; this may be a read error. The chain links TRBV6-2 or TRBV6-3 to TRBJ2-7, with 7 bases fitting TRBD1. Germline values: CDR1 MNHEY, CDR2 SVGEGT. V trimming: 5 bases; J trimming: 0 bases; junction bases outside the gene matches: 4. The CDR3 extends over 14 amino acids. CDR3 residues: CASSGTAPSYEQYF. The CDR3 coding sequence is TGTGCCAGCAGTGGGACAGCACCCTCCTACGAGCAGTACTTC.

This clonotype has a single count. One end of the junction fails to match germline, which may point to a read error. The J gene is TRBJ2-3, the V gene TRBV4-3; D is unclear. This CDR3 region has 14 residues. The V gene's germline CDR1 is LGHNA and CDR2 YSLEER. CDR3 sequence reads: CTRSVLTSEDTQYF. The CDR3 DNA sequence: TGCACCAGGAGCGTATTGACCTCAGAGGATACGCAGTATTTT.

The table lists this clonotype with a count of one. Because the CDR3 is missing its conserved closing phenylalanine or tryptophan, this is likely a read error. The rearrangement uses TRBV20-1 and TRBJ2-1, with 9 bases lining up with TRBD1. This CDR3 has 15 residues. Per the germline V gene, CDR1 is DFQATT and CDR2 is SNEGSKA (reference sequence). The CDR3 loop reads CSASDTGGSYDEQFL. CDR3 nucleotide sequence: TGCAGTGCTAGTGATACAGGGGGCTCCTACGATGAGCAGTTCCTC.

On this clonotype itself: The junction and the germline gene differ at one end; a read error may be behind it. This chain joins TRBV11-2 and TRBJ2-1, with 9 bases lining up with TRBD1. The CDR3 has 12 amino acids. Germline CDR1 and CDR2: SGHAT and FQNNGV. This CDR3 is CASSSSHTGGLF. CDR3 nucleotides: TGTGCCAGCAGCTCTAGTCACACAGGGGGCCTCTTC.

A word on this clonotype: One junction end disagrees with the germline gene, perhaps due to a read error. The CDR3 protein is CSAPLAGNTRELFF. The CDR3, as DNA: TGCAGTGCTCCACTAGCGGGAAACACCCGGGAGCTGTTTTTT. This sequence joins TRBV20-1 and TRBJ2-2; 10 nucleotides line up with TRBD2. Germline CDR1 DFQATT, CDR2 SNEGSKA (reference sequence). This CDR3 has 14 residues.

With respect to this clonotype: A single base separates this from a much larger clone, so it may be a read error. V usage is TRBV6-2 or TRBV6-3 and J usage is TRBJ2-1; D not certain. The V gene's germline CDR1 is MNHEY and CDR2 SVGEGT. CDR3 length equals 16 residues. Between the trimmed V and J ends, which lost 4 bases and 0 bases, there was a span of 13 bases. In DNA, the CDR3 is TGTGCCAGCAGTTTTAGCAGGAGACTCTCCTACAATGAGCAGTTCTTC. Protein product: CASSFSRRLSYNEQFF.

As to this clonotype: At one end the junction does not follow the germline gene, possibly because of a read error. This sequence joins TRBV9 and TRBJ2-7; the D gene is possibly TRBD1 (6 bases). The CDR3 consists of 15 residues. Germline CDR1 SGDLS, CDR2 YYNGEE. The DNA of the CDR3 is TGTACCAGCAGCGTAGGGGGTCTTGGGGGCTACGAGCAGTACTTC. This gives the protein CTSSVGGLGGYEQYF. Full variable domain (missing parts from reference TRBV9 and TRBJ2-7): DSGVTQTPKHLITATGQRVTLRCSPRSGDLSVYWYQQSLDQGLQFLIQYYNGEERAKGNILERFSAQQFPDLHSELNLSSLELGDSALYFCTSSVGGLGGYEQYFGPGTRLTVT.

This clonotype was recorded many times. The chain recombines TRBV6-1 with TRBJ1-6, with TRBD1 matching over 9 bases. With 7 bases clipped from V and 10 bases from J, the junction kept 17 bases outside the gene matches. The CDR3 is made up of 17 amino acids. Germline-derived CDR1 and CDR2 are MNHNS and SASEGT. CDR3 residues: CASTPLDSGQGLSPLHF. The CDR3 DNA reads TGTGCCAGCACCCCCCTCGACTCGGGACAGGGTCTCTCACCCCTCCACTTT.

The table lists this clonotype with a few counts. The rearrangement joins TRBV5-1 to TRBJ1-5; D remains ambiguous. Germline V gene sequence: CDR1 SGHRS, CDR2 YFSETQ. This CDR3 is 15 amino acids long. The V gene lost 1 base and the J gene lost 9 bases, with 17 bases spanning the gap. The CDR3 spells CASSLNARVEGPQHF. CDR3 nucleotides: TGCGCCAGCAGCTTGAACGCGAGGGTTGAGGGGCCCCAGCATTTT.

In regard to this clonotype: This may come from a read error, since a much larger clone is one base off. V usage is TRBV29-1 and J usage is TRBJ2-3; D unclear. The tail of the sequence fits TRBJ1-5 better, so the J call may be wrong. The CDR3 has 14 residues. CDR1 and CDR2 (germline): SQVTM, ANQGSEA. DNA for the CDR3: TGCAGCGCCGCACTAGCGGGAGGGATGGATACGCAGCATTTT. Encoded protein: CSAALAGGMDTQHF.

The chain carries TRBV6-5 and TRBJ2-7, with 13 bases identical to TRBD2. Germline trimming cut 6 bases from V and 4 bases from J; bases unmatched to any gene: 6. CDR3 size: 15 residues. Germline V CDR1 and CDR2: MNHEY, SVGAGI. CDR3 sequence (DNA): TGTGCCAGCAGACGGGGACTAGCGGGACTTTACGAGCAGTACTTC. Translation: CASRRGLAGLYEQYF.

As to this clonotype: A junction end diverges from the germline sequence, so it may reflect a read error. This chain connects TRBV10-3 to TRBJ2-1, with D maybe TRBD1 (5 bases). The CDR3 runs 12 residues. The germline V gene encodes CDR1 ENHRY and CDR2 SYGVKD. CDR3 in amino acids: CATRQSYNEHFF. For the CDR3, the DNA is TGTGCCACGCGACAGTCCTACAATGAGCATTTCTTC.

On this clonotype: One junction end disagrees with the germline gene, perhaps due to a read error. V and J are TRBV4-1 and TRBJ2-7, with 9 bases fitting TRBD1. There are 16 residues in the CDR3. Germline assignment: CDR1 MGHRA and CDR2 YSYEKL. The CDR3 protein is CASCQNLYRGLSEQNF. The CDR3 DNA reads as TGCGCCAGCTGCCAAAATCTGTACAGGGGGCTTTCCGAGCAGAACTTC.

As to this clonotype: This may be a read error, as it is one base from a much larger clone. The V call is TRBV6-6, the J call TRBJ1-5; perhaps TRBD1 as D (5 bases). The CDR3 runs 15 residues. Trimming stripped 4 bases from V and 0 bases from J, with 10 bases between. Germline V gives CDR1 MNHNY, CDR2 SVGAGI (reference sequence). This CDR3 is CASSSQQDSNQPQHF. In DNA form, the CDR3 reads TGTGCCAGCAGTTCACAACAGGATAGCAATCAGCCCCAGCATTTT.

As for this clonotype: Its ends do not fully match the called genes, so a read error is possible. V is TRBV6-5 and J is TRBJ2-3; D is undetermined. The length of the CDR3 is 11 residues. The germline V gene encodes CDR1 MNHEY and CDR2 SVGAGI. The CDR3, as DNA: TGTGCCAGCGGGGTTAGGGATATGCAGTATTTT. Protein: CASGVRDMQYF.